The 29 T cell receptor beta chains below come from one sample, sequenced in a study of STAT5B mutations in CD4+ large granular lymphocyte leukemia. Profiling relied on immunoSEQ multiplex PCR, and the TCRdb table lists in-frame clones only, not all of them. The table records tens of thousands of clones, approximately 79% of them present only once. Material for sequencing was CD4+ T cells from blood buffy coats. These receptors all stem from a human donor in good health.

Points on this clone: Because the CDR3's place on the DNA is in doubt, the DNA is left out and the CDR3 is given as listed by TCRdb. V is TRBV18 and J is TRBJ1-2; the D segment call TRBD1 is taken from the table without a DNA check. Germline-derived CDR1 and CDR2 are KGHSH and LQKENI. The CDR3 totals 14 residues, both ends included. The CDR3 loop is CASSSVGQGAWNTF.

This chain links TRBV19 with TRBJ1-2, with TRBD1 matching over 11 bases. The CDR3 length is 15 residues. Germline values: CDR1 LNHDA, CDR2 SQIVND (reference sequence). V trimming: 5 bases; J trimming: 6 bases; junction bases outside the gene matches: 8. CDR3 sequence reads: CASSFDRDRGNGYTF. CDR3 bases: TGTGCCAGTAGTTTCGACAGGGACAGGGGGAATGGCTACACCTTC. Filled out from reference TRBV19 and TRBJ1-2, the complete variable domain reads DGGITQSPKYLFRKEGQNVTLSCEQNLNHDAMYWYRQDPGQGLRLIYYSQIVNDFQKGDIAEGYSVSREKKESFPLTVTSAQKNPTAFYLCASSFDRDRGNGYTFGSGTRLTVV.

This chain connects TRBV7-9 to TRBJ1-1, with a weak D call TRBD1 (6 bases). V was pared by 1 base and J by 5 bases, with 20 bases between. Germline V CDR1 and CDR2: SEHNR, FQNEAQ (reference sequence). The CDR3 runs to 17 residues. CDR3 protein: CASSLGQGLGNGTEAFF. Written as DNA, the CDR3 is TGTGCCAGCAGCTTAGGGCAGGGGCTGGGGAATGGGACTGAAGCTTTCTTT.

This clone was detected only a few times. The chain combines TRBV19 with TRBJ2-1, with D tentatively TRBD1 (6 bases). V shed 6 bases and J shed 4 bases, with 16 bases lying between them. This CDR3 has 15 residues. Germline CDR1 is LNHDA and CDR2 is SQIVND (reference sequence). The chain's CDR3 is CASRPGHKLYNEQFF. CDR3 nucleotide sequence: TGTGCCAGTAGGCCGGGACACAAACTTTACAATGAGCAGTTCTTC. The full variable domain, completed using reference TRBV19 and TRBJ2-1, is DGGITQSPKYLFRKEGQNVTLSCEQNLNHDAMYWYRQDPGQGLRLIYYSQIVNDFQKGDIAEGYSVSREKKESFPLTVTSAQKNPTAFYLCASRPGHKLYNEQFFGPGTRLTVL.

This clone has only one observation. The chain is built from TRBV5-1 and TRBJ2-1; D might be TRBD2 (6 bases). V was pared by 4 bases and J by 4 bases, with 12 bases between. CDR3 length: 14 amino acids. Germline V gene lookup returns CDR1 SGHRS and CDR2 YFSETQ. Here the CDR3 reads CASSPGTLYNEQFF. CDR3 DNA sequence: TGCGCCAGCAGCCCCGGGACTTTATACAATGAGCAGTTCTTC.

CDR3 DNA: TGTGCCAGCAGTGATGAACAGTTAAGTGGCTACACCTTC. It translates to CASSDEQLSGYTF. V is TRBV2 and J is TRBJ1-2; D is unclear. Germline values: CDR1 SNHLY, CDR2 FYNNEI. The CDR3 loop spans 13 amino acids. The germline V and J ends were trimmed by 3 bases and 7 bases, with 12 bases remaining between them.

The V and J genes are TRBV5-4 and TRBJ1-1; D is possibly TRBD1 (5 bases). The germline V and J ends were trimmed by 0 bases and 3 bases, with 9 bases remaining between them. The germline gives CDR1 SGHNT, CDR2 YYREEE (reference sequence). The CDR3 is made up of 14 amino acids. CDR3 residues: CASSLGQGHTEAFF. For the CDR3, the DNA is TGTGCCAGCAGCTTGGGGCAGGGCCACACTGAAGCTTTCTTT. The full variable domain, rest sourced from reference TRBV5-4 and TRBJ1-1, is ETGVTQSPTHLIKTRGQQVTLRCSSQSGHNTVSWYQQALGQGPQFIFQYYREEENGRGNFPPRFSGLQFPNYSSELNVNALELDDSALYLCASSLGQGHTEAFFGQGTRLTVV.

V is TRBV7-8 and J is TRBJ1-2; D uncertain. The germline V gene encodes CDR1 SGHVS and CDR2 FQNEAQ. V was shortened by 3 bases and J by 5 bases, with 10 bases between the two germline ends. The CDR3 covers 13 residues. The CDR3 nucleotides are TGTGCCAGCAGCTTTTCAAGAAATTATGGCTACACCTTC. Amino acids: CASSFSRNYGYTF.

The CDR3 nucleotides are TGTGCCACCCTTAGCCGTCAGTGGGCAGGGTTGAACACTGAAGCTTTCTTT. This gives the protein CATLSRQWAGLNTEAFF. The rearrangement uses TRBV28 and TRBJ1-1; D possibly corresponds to TRBD1 (5 bases). The CDR3 spans 17 residues. The germline V and J ends were trimmed by 10 bases and 0 bases, with 24 bases remaining between them. Looked up from germline, CDR1 is MDHEN and CDR2 is SYDVKM.

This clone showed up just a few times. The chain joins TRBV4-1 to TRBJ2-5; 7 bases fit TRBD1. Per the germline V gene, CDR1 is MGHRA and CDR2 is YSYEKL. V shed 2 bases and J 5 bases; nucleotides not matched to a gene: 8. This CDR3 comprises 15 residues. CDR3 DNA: TGCGCCAGCAGCCAAAAGACAGGGTTTGGGGAGACCCAGTACTTC. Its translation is CASSQKTGFGETQYF.

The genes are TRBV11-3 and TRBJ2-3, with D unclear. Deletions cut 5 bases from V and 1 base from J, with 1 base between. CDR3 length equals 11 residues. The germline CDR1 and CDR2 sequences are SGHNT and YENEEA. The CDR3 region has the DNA TGTGCCAGCAGCCGCACAGATACGCAGTATTTT. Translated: CASSRTDTQYF.

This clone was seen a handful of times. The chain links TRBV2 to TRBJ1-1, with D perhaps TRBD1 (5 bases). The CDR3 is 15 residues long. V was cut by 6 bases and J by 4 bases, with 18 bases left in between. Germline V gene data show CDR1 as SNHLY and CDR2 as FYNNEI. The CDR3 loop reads CASSPNQGSGTEAFF. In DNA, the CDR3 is TGTGCCAGCAGCCCCAATCAGGGATCGGGCACTGAAGCTTTCTTT.

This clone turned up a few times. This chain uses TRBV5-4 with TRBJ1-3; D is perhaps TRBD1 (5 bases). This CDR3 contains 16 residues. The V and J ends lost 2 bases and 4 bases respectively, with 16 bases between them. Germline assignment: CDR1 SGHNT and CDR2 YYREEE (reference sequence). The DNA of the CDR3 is TGTGCCAGCAGCTTTAACTCCGGGACGGGAGGAAACACCATATATTTT. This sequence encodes CASSFNSGTGGNTIYF.

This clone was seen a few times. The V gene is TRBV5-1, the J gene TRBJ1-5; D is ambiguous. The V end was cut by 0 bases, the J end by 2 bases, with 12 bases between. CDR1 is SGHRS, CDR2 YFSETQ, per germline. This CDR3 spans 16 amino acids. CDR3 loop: CASSLGPAGGNQPQHF. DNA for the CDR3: TGCGCCAGCAGCTTGGGTCCGGCGGGCGGCAATCAGCCCCAGCATTTT.

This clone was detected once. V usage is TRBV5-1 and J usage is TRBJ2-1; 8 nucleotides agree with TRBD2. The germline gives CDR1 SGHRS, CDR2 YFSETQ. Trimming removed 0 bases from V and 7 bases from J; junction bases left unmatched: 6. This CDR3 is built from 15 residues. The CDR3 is CASSLGAGERNEQFF. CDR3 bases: TGCGCCAGCAGCTTGGGAGCGGGGGAAAGGAATGAGCAGTTCTTC.

The CDR3 region has the DNA TGTGCCAGTAGTGCCCCCGGGACACAGGATCAGCCCCAGCATTTT. Residues: CASSAPGTQDQPQHF. The V call is TRBV19, the J call TRBJ1-5; tentatively, D is TRBD1 (6 bases). Germline V lookup: CDR1 LNHDA, CDR2 SQIVND (reference sequence). There are 15 residues in the CDR3. Between the trimmed V and J ends, which lost 5 bases and 5 bases, there was a span of 16 bases.

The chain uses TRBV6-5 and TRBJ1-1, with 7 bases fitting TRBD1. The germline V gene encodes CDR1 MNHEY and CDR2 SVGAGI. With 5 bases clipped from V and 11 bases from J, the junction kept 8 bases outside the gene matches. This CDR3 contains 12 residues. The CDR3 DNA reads TGTGCCAGCAGTCCCGGGACAGAACCGGCTTTCTTT. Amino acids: CASSPGTEPAFF.

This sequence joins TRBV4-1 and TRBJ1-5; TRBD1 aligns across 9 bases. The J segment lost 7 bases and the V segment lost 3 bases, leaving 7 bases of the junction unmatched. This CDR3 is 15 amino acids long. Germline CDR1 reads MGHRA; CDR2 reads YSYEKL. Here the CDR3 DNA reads TGCGCCAGCAGCCATCCACAGGGGGCTGGACAGCCCCAGCATTTT. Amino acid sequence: CASSHPQGAGQPQHF.

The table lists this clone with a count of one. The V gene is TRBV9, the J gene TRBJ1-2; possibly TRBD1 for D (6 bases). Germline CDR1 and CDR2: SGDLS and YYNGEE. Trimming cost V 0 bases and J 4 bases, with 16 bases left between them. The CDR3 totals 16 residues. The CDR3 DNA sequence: TGTGCCAGCAGCGTAGCTTTTGGGGGCGCGAGCTATGGCTACACCTTC. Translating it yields CASSVAFGGASYGYTF.

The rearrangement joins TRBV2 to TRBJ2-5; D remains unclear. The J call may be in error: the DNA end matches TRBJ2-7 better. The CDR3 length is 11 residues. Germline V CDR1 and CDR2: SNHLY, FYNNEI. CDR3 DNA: TGTGCCAGCATGGAGTGGTACGAGCAGTACTTC. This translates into CASMEWYEQYF.

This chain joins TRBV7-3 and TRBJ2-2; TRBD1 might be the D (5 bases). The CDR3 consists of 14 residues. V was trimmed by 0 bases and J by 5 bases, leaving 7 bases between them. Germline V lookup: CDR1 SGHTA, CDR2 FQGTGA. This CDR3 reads CASSLTGETGELFF. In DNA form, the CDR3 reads TGTGCCAGCAGCTTAACAGGGGAAACCGGGGAGCTGTTTTTT.

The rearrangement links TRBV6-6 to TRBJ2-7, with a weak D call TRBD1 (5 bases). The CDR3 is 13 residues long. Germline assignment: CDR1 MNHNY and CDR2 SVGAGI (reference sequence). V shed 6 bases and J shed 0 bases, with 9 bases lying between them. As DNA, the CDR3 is TGTGCCAGCAGAATTGACAGCTCCTACGAGCAGTACTTC. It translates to CASRIDSSYEQYF.

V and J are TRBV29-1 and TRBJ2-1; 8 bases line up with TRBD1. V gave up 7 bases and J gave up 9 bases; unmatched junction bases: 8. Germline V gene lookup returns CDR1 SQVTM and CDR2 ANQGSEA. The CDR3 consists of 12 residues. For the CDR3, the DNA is TGCAGCGCCTACCTACAGGGGGGTGAGCAGTTCTTC. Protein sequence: CSAYLQGGEQFF.

CDR3 in amino acids: CASNAGSSQPQHF. DNA for the CDR3: TGTGCCAGTAACGCAGGGTCGAGTCAGCCCCAGCATTTT. J is TRBJ1-5 and V is TRBV19; perhaps TRBD1 as D (5 bases). With 7 bases removed from V and 6 bases from J, the gap between germline ends came to 13 bases. The germline CDR1 and CDR2 sequences are LNHDA and SQIVND (reference sequence). CDR3 size: 13 residues.

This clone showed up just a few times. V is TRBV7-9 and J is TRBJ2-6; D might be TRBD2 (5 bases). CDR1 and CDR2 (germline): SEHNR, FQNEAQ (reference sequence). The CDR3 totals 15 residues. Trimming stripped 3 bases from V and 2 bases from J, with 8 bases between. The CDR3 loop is CASSFSGAGANVLTF. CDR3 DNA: TGTGCCAGCAGCTTCTCCGGGGCTGGGGCCAACGTCCTGACTTTC.

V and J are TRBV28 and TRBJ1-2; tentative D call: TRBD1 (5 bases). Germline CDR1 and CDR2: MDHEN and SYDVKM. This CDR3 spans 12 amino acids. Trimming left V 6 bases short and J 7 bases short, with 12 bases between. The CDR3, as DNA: TGTGCCAGCAGACCTAGGACAAGTGGCTACACCTTC. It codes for CASRPRTSGYTF.

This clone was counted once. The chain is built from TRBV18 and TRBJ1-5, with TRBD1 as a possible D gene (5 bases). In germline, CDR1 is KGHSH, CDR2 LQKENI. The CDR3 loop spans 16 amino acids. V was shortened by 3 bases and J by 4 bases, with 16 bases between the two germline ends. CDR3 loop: CASSPPGGDVNQPQHF. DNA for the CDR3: TGTGCCAGCTCACCCCCCGGGGGGGACGTTAATCAGCCCCAGCATTTT.

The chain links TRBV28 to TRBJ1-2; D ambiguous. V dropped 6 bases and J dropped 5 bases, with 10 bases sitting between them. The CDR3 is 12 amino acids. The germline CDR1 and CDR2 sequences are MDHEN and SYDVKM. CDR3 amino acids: CASRDGLYGYTF. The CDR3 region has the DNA TGTGCCAGCAGGGACGGGTTATATGGCTACACCTTC.

The CDR3 DNA reads TGTGCCGTCCGACAGGGTTCAGGTCAGCCCCAGCATTTT. Encoded protein: CAVRQGSGQPQHF. The chain links TRBV10-3 to TRBJ1-5; 7 bases are shared with TRBD1. The CDR3 contains 13 residues. With 11 bases clipped from V and 6 bases from J, the junction kept 10 bases outside the gene matches. The germline gives CDR1 ENHRY, CDR2 SYGVKD.